These 25 T cell receptor beta chains share one sample of origin, sequenced in a study of blood T cells in healthy people across ages. A second PCR, run for roughly 6 to 11 cycles, used a sample-barcoded 5' primer plus a J-beta primer mix. Via MiXCR, TCRdb re-called the 5' RACE reads, giving one row per CDR3 protein. Here the sample spans under 1 million distinct CDR3 sequences, under 45% being singletons. The sequenced material came from blood. Every receptor here comes from a man aged 55 to 70 in good health.

This chain connects TRBV5-5 to TRBJ2-1; D gene uncertain. CDR1 and CDR2 from the germline V gene are SGHKS and YYEKEE (reference sequence). With 0 bases removed from V and 7 bases from J, the gap between germline ends came to 8 bases. The CDR3 covers 13 residues. The CDR3: CASSLGWSNEQFF. The CDR3 bases are TGTGCCAGCAGCTTGGGATGGTCGAATGAGCAGTTCTTC.

The CDR3 DNA sequence: TGTGCCATCAGTGGGTCCGGGACAAGGGCCTACGAGCAGTACTTC. Protein product: CAISGSGTRAYEQYF. The chain recombines TRBV10-3 with TRBJ2-7; D is perhaps TRBD1 (6 bases). The germline gives CDR1 ENHRY, CDR2 SYGVKD. V lost 4 bases and J 2 bases, leaving 15 bases between the germline ends. The CDR3 is made up of 15 amino acids.

This clonotype appeared a single time. CDR3 sequence (DNA): TGCGCCAGCAGCCGAGACCCCGGACGGAGGACGAGCACAGATACGCAGTATTTT. Translated, it gives CASSRDPGRRTSTDTQYF. This rearrangement joins TRBV5-1 to TRBJ2-3; D possibly corresponds to TRBD2 (5 bases). CDR1 and CDR2 from the germline V gene are SGHRS and YFSETQ. V was shortened by 4 bases and J by 0 bases, with 21 bases between the two germline ends. This CDR3 spans 18 amino acids. Drawing the rest from reference TRBV5-1 and TRBJ2-3, the complete variable domain is KAGVTQTPRYLIKTRGQQVTLSCSPISGHRSVSWYQQTPGQGLQFLFEYFSETQRNKGNFPGRFSGRQFSNSRSEMNVSTLELGDSALYLCASSRDPGRRTSTDTQYFGPGTRLTVL.

The chain is built from TRBV7-9 and TRBJ2-5; D may be TRBD1 (7 bases). The germline gives CDR1 SEHNR, CDR2 FQNEAQ (reference sequence). V was cut by 6 bases and J by 6 bases, with 20 bases left in between. The CDR3 has 15 residues. The CDR3 spells CASRGGTAELKTQYF. The CDR3 nucleotides are TGTGCCAGCAGGGGCGGGACAGCAGAGTTAAAGACCCAGTACTTC.

The chain recombines TRBV14 with TRBJ2-1; D unclear. The tail of the sequence fits TRBJ2-7 better, so the J call may be wrong. Germline V gives CDR1 SGHDN, CDR2 FVKESK. The CDR3 loop spans 16 amino acids. The CDR3 reads CASSQETAREYNEQYF. CDR3 nucleotides: TGTGCCAGCAGCCAAGAGACGGCTAGGGAATACAATGAGCAGTACTTC.

The rearrangement links TRBV5-1 to TRBJ2-7, with a tentative D call TRBD1 (5 bases). This CDR3 contains 15 residues. V was pared by 0 bases and J by 2 bases, with 12 bases between. Per germline, CDR1 SGHRS and CDR2 YFSETQ. CDR3 DNA sequence: TGCGCCAGCAGCTTGGACCAGGGCCACCCCTACGAGCAGTACTTC. Its translation: CASSLDQGHPYEQYF.

This chain joins TRBV3-1 and TRBJ1-1, with 8 positions matching TRBD1. CDR3 size: 13 residues. V shed 11 bases and J 1 base; nucleotides not matched to a gene: 6. Germline V CDR1 and CDR2: LGHDT, YNNKEL (reference sequence). The CDR3 region is CAATGGQNTEAFF. The CDR3 DNA reads TGTGCCGCTACAGGGGGACAGAACACTGAAGCTTTCTTT.

The count of this clonotype is one. The chain couples TRBV10-3 to TRBJ1-1, with D possibly TRBD1 on 5 matching bases. V was cut by 8 bases and J by 1 base, with 11 bases left in between. The CDR3 contains 13 residues. Germline-derived CDR1 and CDR2 are ENHRY and SYGVKD. CDR3 sequence (DNA): TGTGCCATCGGGGGGGAGGGGAACACTGAAGCTTTCTTT. As protein: CAIGGEGNTEAFF.

The rearrangement uses TRBV7-2 and TRBJ2-1; the D gene could be TRBD1 or TRBD2 (5 bases each). Looked up from germline, CDR1 is SGHTA and CDR2 is FQGNSA. V was cut by 0 bases and J by 9 bases, with 9 bases left in between. This CDR3 is 13 amino acids long. CDR3 in amino acids: CASSLALGTEQFF. CDR3 DNA: TGTGCCAGCAGCTTAGCGCTGGGGACTGAGCAGTTCTTC.

The chain recombines TRBV28 with TRBJ2-4; 7 bases fit TRBD1. The J segment lost 0 bases and the V segment lost 2 bases, leaving 4 bases of the junction unmatched. Germline assignment: CDR1 MDHEN and CDR2 SYDVKM. The length of the CDR3 is 16 residues. This CDR3 reads CASSLPTGLAKNIQYF. Written as DNA, the CDR3 is TGTGCCAGCAGTTTACCGACAGGGCTAGCCAAAAACATTCAGTACTTC. Full variable domain (remainder filled in from reference TRBV28 and TRBJ2-4): DVKVTQSSRYLVKRTGEKVFLECVQDMDHENMFWYRQDPGLGLRLIYFSYDVKMKEKGDIPEGYSVSREKKERFSLILESASTNQTSMYLCASSLPTGLAKNIQYFGAGTRLSVL.

The genes are TRBV20-1 and TRBJ1-2; unclear D gene. With 5 bases removed from V and 4 bases from J, the gap between germline ends came to 11 bases. Germline lookup yields CDR1 DFQATT and CDR2 SNEGSKA (reference sequence). This CDR3 is 12 amino acids long. CDR3 bases: TGCAGTGCTTCCCTACGGATCTATGGCTACACCTTC. This sequence encodes CSASLRIYGYTF.

The chain employs TRBV18 and TRBJ2-3, with D unclear. V lost 2 bases and J lost 6, with 9 bases in between. The CDR3 has 13 residues. Germline V gives CDR1 KGHSH, CDR2 LQKENI. The CDR3 protein is CASSPGLGDTQYF. The CDR3 DNA sequence: TGTGCCAGCTCACCAGGTTTGGGTGATACGCAGTATTTT.

The genes are TRBV7-9 and TRBJ1-2; the match to TRBD1 covers 7 bases. Germline V gene lookup returns CDR1 SEHNR and CDR2 FQNEAQ (reference sequence). V lost 5 bases to trimming and J lost 7 bases; unmatched junction nucleotides: 10. The CDR3 runs 14 residues. As DNA, the CDR3 is TGTGCCAGCAGCCCAAGCGACAGGGATAGTGGCTACACCTTC. Translation gives CASSPSDRDSGYTF.

V and J are TRBV4-1 and TRBJ1-2, with a tentative D call TRBD1 (5 bases). Trimming cost V 0 bases and J 4 bases, with 15 bases left between them. CDR3 length equals 16 residues. CDR1 is MGHRA and CDR2 is YSYEKL in the germline V gene. The CDR3 protein is CASSQDPGGDSYGYTF. CDR3 bases: TGCGCCAGCAGCCAAGATCCTGGAGGGGATAGCTATGGCTACACCTTC.

In its sample, this clonotype was seen a few times. The genes are TRBV10-3 and TRBJ1-1; 8 bases are a match to TRBD1. The CDR3 covers 18 residues. Germline assignment: CDR1 ENHRY and CDR2 SYGVKD. V lost 0 bases, J lost 1 base, and 10 bases stayed unmatched. The CDR3 coding sequence is TGTGCCATCAGTGAGTCGGCTGGACAGGGAAATAGGAACACTGAAGCTTTCTTT. It is translated as CAISESAGQGNRNTEAFF.

The V and J genes are TRBV27 and TRBJ2-7, with TRBD1 matching 7 bases. CDR1 is MNHEY, CDR2 SMNVEV, per germline (reference sequence). The CDR3 is 14 residues long. The J segment lost 4 bases and the V segment lost 3 bases, leaving 6 bases of the junction unmatched. This chain's CDR3 is CASSLKTGRYEQYF. The CDR3 coding sequence is TGTGCCAGCAGTTTGAAGACAGGGCGGTACGAGCAGTACTTC.

The chain employs TRBV6-2 or TRBV6-3 and TRBJ2-1; D might be TRBD2 (6 bases). The J call may be incorrect, as the DNA end agrees better with TRBJ2-7. This CDR3 has 17 residues. Germline V CDR1 and CDR2: MNHEY, SVGEGT. CDR3 DNA sequence: TGTGCCAGCAGTTCCGGGAGACAGATTCCTTTCTACAATGAGCAGTACTTC. Protein sequence: CASSSGRQIPFYNEQYF.

This clonotype was seen only a few times. V gene TRBV4-1 combines with J gene TRBJ1-2, with TRBD1 matching over 8 bases. J was trimmed by 8 bases and V by 1 base; bases with no gene match: 9. The CDR3 spans 15 residues. In germline, CDR1 is MGHRA, CDR2 YSYEKL. The CDR3 spells CASSQADRVLGGYTF. DNA for the CDR3: TGCGCCAGCAGCCAAGCGGACAGGGTTTTGGGGGGCTACACCTTC.

This clonotype was detected only a few times. This chain joins TRBV14 and TRBJ2-7; D is possibly TRBD2 (6 bases). Germline V lookup: CDR1 SGHDN, CDR2 FVKESK. V was cut by 5 bases and J by 1 base, with 15 bases left in between. This CDR3 region has 15 residues. The CDR3, as DNA: TGTGCCAGCAGCGGCGGGGAGCAGCCTTCCTACGAGCAGTACTTC. It yields the protein CASSGGEQPSYEQYF.

The V and J genes are TRBV7-9 and TRBJ1-4; no clear D gene. V lost 2 bases, J lost 6 bases, and 13 bases lay in between. CDR1 is SEHNR and CDR2 is FQNEAQ in the germline V gene (reference sequence). This CDR3 is built from 15 residues. Here the CDR3 reads CASSLTSGVDEKLFF. The CDR3 nucleotides read TGTGCCAGCAGCTTAACTTCGGGTGTGGATGAAAAACTGTTTTTT.

V usage is TRBV6-5 and J usage is TRBJ2-7; D possibly uses TRBD1 or TRBD2 (5 bases each). The CDR3 totals 14 residues. Germline CDR1 reads MNHEY; CDR2 reads SVGAGI. Trimming shortened V by 5 bases and J by 1 base, and 12 bases separated the two germline ends. The CDR3 here is CASSHRDGSYEQYF. In nucleotides, the CDR3 is TGTGCCAGCAGTCACCGGGACGGTTCCTACGAGCAGTACTTC.

There are a few counts of this clonotype. This chain joins TRBV7-8 and TRBJ2-5, with TRBD1 matching over 10 bases. V was clipped by 4 bases and J by 5 bases; unmatched bases: 4. There are 14 residues in the CDR3. The germline gives CDR1 SGHVS, CDR2 FQNEAQ. CDR3: CASSSDRGRETQYF. CDR3 nucleotides: TGTGCCAGCAGCTCTGACAGGGGGCGGGAGACCCAGTACTTC.

Here the CDR3 reads CASSSETVVQETQYF. CDR3 nucleotides: TGTGCCAGCAGCTCCGAGACAGTCGTCCAAGAGACCCAGTACTTC. The chain is built from TRBV27 and TRBJ2-5; weak D call: TRBD1 (5 bases). The CDR3 is 15 amino acids. CDR1 and CDR2 from the germline V gene are MNHEY and SMNVEV (reference sequence). Trimming shortened V by 6 bases and J by 1 base, and 15 bases separated the two germline ends.

V usage is TRBV14 and J usage is TRBJ1-1; D gene ambiguous. This CDR3 spans 15 amino acids. CDR1 is SGHDN, CDR2 FVKESK, per germline. V lost 2 bases and J lost 5, with 15 bases in between. CDR3 protein: CASSQSGGWRTEAFF. Here the CDR3 DNA reads TGTGCCAGCAGCCAAAGTGGAGGGTGGAGGACTGAAGCTTTCTTT.

The chain combines TRBV5-1 with TRBJ2-7, with 7 bases fitting TRBD1. The CDR3 extends over 16 amino acids. Germline CDR1 is SGHRS and CDR2 is YFSETQ. Trimming cost V 2 bases and J 0 bases; bases outside gene matches: 8. The CDR3 spells CASSFRAAGGSYEQYF. In DNA form, the CDR3 reads TGCGCCAGCAGCTTTAGGGCCGCAGGGGGCTCCTACGAGCAGTACTTC.